These 8 T cell receptor beta chains were sequenced from one sample in a study of early T cells in non-severe SARS-CoV-2 infection. Each CDR3 protein is one row after TCRdb ran MiXCR on the 5' RACE reads. The sample lists about 76,000 distinct CDR3 sequences, about 10% occurring once. The source material was whole blood. Receptors were obtained from an adult who was a healthcare worker with PCR-confirmed SARS-CoV-2 infection or an uninfected control (not recorded which).

The CDR3 loop reads CASSQDLAGGRDTQYF. In DNA form, the CDR3 reads TGTGCCAGCAGCCAAGACCTAGCGGGGGGGCGCGATACGCAGTATTTT. The chain employs TRBV3-1 and TRBJ2-3, with 12 nucleotides matching TRBD2. With V trimmed by 0 bases and J by 6 bases, 4 bases remained unmatched. The CDR3 sequence is 16 residues long. CDR1 and CDR2 from the germline V gene are LGHDT and YNNKEL (reference sequence).

This clonotype was seen many times. The chain links TRBV10-3 to TRBJ2-7, with D perhaps matching TRBD2 (6 bases). V dropped 2 bases and J dropped 1 base, with 9 bases sitting between them. The CDR3 consists of 14 residues. The germline V gene has CDR1 ENHRY and CDR2 SYGVKD. This CDR3 is CAISEPTSSYEQYF. Written as DNA, the CDR3 is TGTGCCATCAGTGAGCCGACTAGTTCCTACGAGCAGTACTTC.

This clonotype was seen at least ten times. The chain combines TRBV14 with TRBJ2-1; 7 bases map to TRBD2. The trim removed 0 bases at V and 7 bases at J, leaving 9 bases unmatched. This CDR3 is 16 amino acids long. Germline lookup yields CDR1 SGHDN and CDR2 FVKESK. For the CDR3, the DNA is TGTGCCAGCAGCCAAGATCAACCGGGAGGACGGAATGAGCAGTTCTTC. Translating gives CASSQDQPGGRNEQFF.

This clonotype showed up many times. The V call is TRBV9, the J call TRBJ2-3, with 14 positions matching TRBD2. The J segment lost 0 bases and the V segment lost 2 bases, leaving 2 bases of the junction unmatched. CDR1 and CDR2 (germline): SGDLS, YYNGEE. The CDR3 contains 17 residues. The CDR3 DNA follows: TGTGCCAGCAGCGTGACTAGCGGGGGGGCTAGCACAGATACGCAGTATTTT. Protein sequence: CASSVTSGGASTDTQYF.

This clonotype occurred many times. This rearrangement joins TRBV3-1 to TRBJ1-2, with D unresolved. V was clipped by 0 bases and J by 4 bases, with 3 bases between them. Germline assignment: CDR1 LGHDT and CDR2 YNNKEL (reference sequence). The CDR3 length is 12 residues. CDR3 coding DNA: TGTGCCAGCAGCCAAGATAGCTATGGCTACACCTTC. This encodes CASSQDSYGYTF.

This clonotype was seen repeatedly, ten times or more. V is TRBV12-3 or TRBV12-4 and J is TRBJ1-5, with D possibly matching TRBD1 (6 bases). Trimming cost V 6 bases and J 6 bases, with 15 bases left between them. The CDR3 runs 14 residues. In DNA, the CDR3 is TGTGCCAGCAGGACGGGACATGAGGTTCAGCCCCAGCATTTT. Translating gives CASRTGHEVQPQHF.

This clonotype was seen a handful of times. J is TRBJ2-7 and V is TRBV19, with 8 bases identical to TRBD2. The J segment lost 1 base and the V segment lost 7 bases, leaving 9 bases of the junction unmatched. The CDR3 is made up of 15 amino acids. Germline values: CDR1 LNHDA, CDR2 SQIVND (reference sequence). The CDR3 spells CASTPTSGPSYEQYF. CDR3 nucleotides: TGTGCCAGTACCCCAACTAGCGGACCTTCCTACGAGCAGTACTTC.

The V call is TRBV12-3 or TRBV12-4, the J call TRBJ2-3; the D gene is possibly TRBD1 (5 bases). The CDR3 length is 13 residues. Trimming pared 2 bases from V and 4 bases from J, leaving 7 bases between. The chain's CDR3 is CASSLPGPDTQYF. The DNA for the CDR3 is TGTGCCAGCAGTTTACCAGGGCCAGATACGCAGTATTTT.